The 14 T cell receptor beta chains below come from one sample, sequenced in a study of blood T cell repertoires in COVID-19. Sequencing was performed with immunoSEQ multiplex PCR; in TCRdb, only in-frame clones are kept and a portion is missing. This sample has roughly 200,000 clones, with 85% found just once. Sequencing was done on a sample of PBMCs or T cells enriched from blood (not recorded which). The receptors were gathered from a man aged 40-50 years who had recovered from COVID-19.

The CDR3: CASSPRLAGQGEQYF. CDR3 coding DNA: TGTGCCAGCAGCCCACGCCTAGCGGGACAAGGAGAGCAGTACTTC. The genes are TRBV7-3 and TRBJ2-7, with 9 bases aligning to TRBD2. The CDR3 runs 15 residues. V lost 5 bases to trimming and J lost 7 bases; unmatched junction nucleotides: 12. Germline CDR1 and CDR2: SGHTA and FQGTGA.

The J gene is TRBJ2-2, the V gene TRBV5-4; D might be TRBD2 (5 bases). Per germline, CDR1 SGHNT and CDR2 YYREEE (reference sequence). V lost 2 bases and J 7 bases, leaving 12 bases between the germline ends. The CDR3 has 14 residues. This chain's CDR3 is CASSFGLAGGELFF. The CDR3 DNA is TGTGCCAGCAGCTTCGGGCTCGCGGGCGGGGAGCTGTTTTTT.

In this sample, this clone turned up once. In nucleotides, the CDR3 is TGTGCCAGTAGAAGCGACGGGACAGGGCCATCTGGGGCCAACGTCCTGACTTTC. Translated: CASRSDGTGPSGANVLTF. The V and J genes are TRBV19 and TRBJ2-6; TRBD1 matches at 9 bases. CDR1 is LNHDA, CDR2 SQIVND, per germline (reference sequence). This CDR3 has 18 residues. Germline trimming cut 6 bases from V and 1 base from J; bases unmatched to any gene: 10.

This chain uses TRBV11-2 with TRBJ2-3; 9 nucleotides agree with TRBD2. Germline assignment: CDR1 SGHAT and CDR2 FQNNGV. V shed 2 bases, J shed 6 bases, and the junction held 6 bases outside the gene matches. This CDR3 has 15 residues. The CDR3: CASSLRVAGVDTQYF. The CDR3 DNA sequence: TGTGCCAGCAGCTTACGAGTAGCGGGAGTTGATACGCAGTATTTT.

V usage is TRBV11-2 and J usage is TRBJ1-2; D possibly corresponds to TRBD1 (6 bases). From germline, CDR1 is SGHAT and CDR2 FQNNGV. Trimming took off 2 bases at V and 1 base at J, with 17 bases between the two ends. The CDR3 is 17 amino acids. The CDR3 nucleotides are TGTGCCAGCAGCTTATTTTTCAAGGGGGACGGTAACTATGGCTACACCTTC. Amino acid sequence: CASSLFFKGDGNYGYTF.

The V gene is TRBV5-1, the J gene TRBJ2-7, with D perhaps matching TRBD1 (6 bases). This CDR3 has 14 residues. V dropped 0 bases and J dropped 4 bases, with 11 bases sitting between them. Germline assignment: CDR1 SGHRS and CDR2 YFSETQ. CDR3 residues: CASSLGQANYEQYF. In nucleotides, the CDR3 is TGCGCCAGCAGCTTGGGACAGGCAAATTACGAGCAGTACTTC.

V and J are TRBV5-1 and TRBJ1-2; TRBD1 matches at 9 bases. CDR3 size: 13 residues. In germline, CDR1 is SGHRS, CDR2 YFSETQ. Trimming at V came to 3 bases and at J to 8 bases, leaving 5 bases not matched to a gene. The CDR3 region has the DNA TGCGCCAGCAGCTCACAGGGGGCGGACGGCTACACCTTC. It translates to CASSSQGADGYTF.

The chain employs TRBV9 and TRBJ2-1; 14 nucleotides agree with TRBD2. The V segment lost 4 bases and the J segment 13 bases; nucleotides outside the gene matches: 4. The CDR3 totals 13 residues. Germline CDR1 and CDR2: SGDLS and YYNGEE. CDR3 in amino acids: CASSTTSGRAQFF. The CDR3 DNA reads as TGTGCCAGCAGCACGACTAGCGGGAGGGCCCAGTTCTTC. The whole variable domain, filled in from reference TRBV9 and TRBJ2-1, reads DSGVTQTPKHLITATGQRVTLRCSPRSGDLSVYWYQQSLDQGLQFLIQYYNGEERAKGNILERFSAQQFPDLHSELNLSSLELGDSALYFCASSTTSGRAQFFGPGTRLTVL.

The sample holds many counts of this clone. The DNA for the CDR3 is TGTGCCAGCAGTATAGGACAGTTGAACACTGAAGCTTTCTTT. Encoded protein: CASSIGQLNTEAFF. This chain uses TRBV28 with TRBJ1-1; tentatively, D is TRBD1 (6 bases). The ends were cut back, 5 bases at V and 0 bases at J, with 10 bases in the middle. Germline CDR1 reads MDHEN; CDR2 reads SYDVKM. The CDR3 has 14 amino acids.

This chain links TRBV14 with TRBJ2-2, with D perhaps TRBD1 (5 bases). The CDR3 runs to 15 residues. Per the germline V gene, CDR1 is SGHDN and CDR2 is FVKESK. Trimming pared 4 bases from V and 5 bases from J, leaving 14 bases between. CDR3 region: CASSRGPPLTGELFF. The CDR3 DNA reads as TGTGCCAGCAGCCGGGGCCCCCCTCTTACCGGGGAGCTGTTTTTT.

The chain combines TRBV5-4 with TRBJ2-7, with no clear D. CDR3 length: 14 residues. V shed 0 bases and J shed 5 bases, with 12 bases lying between them. In germline, CDR1 is SGHNT, CDR2 YYREEE (reference sequence). The CDR3 sequence: CASSLAGSLNEQYF. Here the CDR3 DNA reads TGTGCCAGCAGCTTGGCTGGCAGTCTCAACGAGCAGTACTTC.

The gene calls are TRBV10-3 and TRBJ2-7; weak D call: TRBD1 (6 bases). Germline V gene sequence: CDR1 ENHRY, CDR2 SYGVKD. V dropped 7 bases and J dropped 5 bases, with 18 bases sitting between them. This CDR3 is built from 14 residues. The CDR3, as DNA: TGTGCCATCACCAGAGACGGGACAAATAACGAGCAGTACTTC. Translation gives CAITRDGTNNEQYF.

The V gene is TRBV6-1, the J gene TRBJ2-2; D possibly corresponds to TRBD2 (5 bases). With 3 bases removed from V and 5 bases from J, the gap between germline ends came to 7 bases. This CDR3 region has 13 residues. Germline V gene lookup returns CDR1 MNHNS and CDR2 SASEGT. CDR3 sequence (DNA): TGTGCCAGCAGTGATTCGGGAACCGGGGAGCTGTTTTTT. It is translated as CASSDSGTGELFF.

This clone was recorded a few times. The V and J genes are TRBV11-2 and TRBJ1-1, with D possibly TRBD1 on 6 matching bases. V was cut by 0 bases and J by 3 bases, with 14 bases left in between. The V gene's germline CDR1 is SGHAT and CDR2 FQNNGV. The CDR3 is 16 amino acids. The CDR3 DNA reads TGTGCCAGCAGCTTAGAACCTCCAGGGGCTTACACTGAAGCTTTCTTT. Amino acids: CASSLEPPGAYTEAFF. The whole variable domain, remainder taken from reference TRBV11-2 and TRBJ1-1, is EAGVAQSPRYKIIEKRQSVAFWCNPISGHATLYWYQQILGQGPKLLIQFQNNGVVDDSQLPKDRFSAERLKGVDSTLKIQPAKLEDSAVYLCASSLEPPGAYTEAFFGQGTRLTVV.